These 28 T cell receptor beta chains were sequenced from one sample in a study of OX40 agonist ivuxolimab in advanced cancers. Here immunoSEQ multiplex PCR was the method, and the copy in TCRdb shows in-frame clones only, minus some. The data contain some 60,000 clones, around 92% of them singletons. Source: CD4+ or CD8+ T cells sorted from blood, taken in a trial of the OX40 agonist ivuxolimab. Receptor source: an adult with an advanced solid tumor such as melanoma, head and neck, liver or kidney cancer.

For the CDR3, the DNA is TGTGCCAGCAGCCCGCCGCGGGGGGACACAGATACGCAGTATTTT. The encoded protein is CASSPPRGDTDTQYF. The V gene is TRBV7-9, the J gene TRBJ2-3, with 8 nucleotides matching TRBD2. Germline lookup yields CDR1 SEHNR and CDR2 FQNEAQ (reference sequence). This CDR3 contains 15 residues. J lost 2 bases, V lost 5 bases, and 6 bases had no gene match.

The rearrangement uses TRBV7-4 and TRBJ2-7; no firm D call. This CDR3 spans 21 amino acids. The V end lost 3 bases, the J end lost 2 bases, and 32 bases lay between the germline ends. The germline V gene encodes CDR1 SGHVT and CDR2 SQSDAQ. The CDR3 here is CASSFSDSSAGLIQLPYEQYF. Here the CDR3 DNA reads TGTGCCAGCAGCTTCTCTGATTCATCGGCCGGCCTTATTCAGCTCCCCTACGAGCAGTACTTC.

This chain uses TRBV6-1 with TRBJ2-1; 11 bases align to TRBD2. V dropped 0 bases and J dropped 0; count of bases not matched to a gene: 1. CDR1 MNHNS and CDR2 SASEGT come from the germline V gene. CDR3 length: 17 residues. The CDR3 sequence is CASSEASGRASYNEQFF. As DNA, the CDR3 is TGTGCCAGCAGTGAAGCTAGCGGGAGGGCCTCCTACAATGAGCAGTTCTTC.

The CDR3 coding sequence is TGTGCCAGCAAACCGGGGGGCCTCTATGGCTACACCTTC. This encodes CASKPGGLYGYTF. The chain combines TRBV27 with TRBJ1-2, with D possibly being TRBD1 (6 bases). Between the trimmed V and J ends, which lost 7 bases and 4 bases, there was a span of 13 bases. This CDR3 contains 13 residues. CDR1 is MNHEY, CDR2 SMNVEV, per germline (reference sequence).

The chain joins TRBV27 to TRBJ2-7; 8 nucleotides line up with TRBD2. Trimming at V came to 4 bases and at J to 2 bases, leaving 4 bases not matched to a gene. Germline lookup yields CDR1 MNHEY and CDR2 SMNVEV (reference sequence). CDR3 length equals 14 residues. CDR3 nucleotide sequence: TGTGCCAGCAGTTCAGGGACTAGTACCTACGAGCAGTACTTC. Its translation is CASSSGTSTYEQYF.

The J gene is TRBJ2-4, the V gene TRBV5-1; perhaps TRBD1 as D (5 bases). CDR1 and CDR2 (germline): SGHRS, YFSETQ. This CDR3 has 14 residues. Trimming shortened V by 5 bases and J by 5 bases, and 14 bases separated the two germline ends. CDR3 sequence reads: CASRQWQGENIQYF. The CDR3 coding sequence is TGCGCCAGCAGACAATGGCAGGGTGAAAACATTCAGTACTTC.

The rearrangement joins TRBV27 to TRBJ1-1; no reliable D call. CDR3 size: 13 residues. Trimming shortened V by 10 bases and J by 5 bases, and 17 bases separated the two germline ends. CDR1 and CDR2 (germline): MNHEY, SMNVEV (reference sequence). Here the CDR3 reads CAIDREGQTEAFF. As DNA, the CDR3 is TGTGCCATCGATCGTGAAGGGCAGACTGAAGCTTTCTTT.

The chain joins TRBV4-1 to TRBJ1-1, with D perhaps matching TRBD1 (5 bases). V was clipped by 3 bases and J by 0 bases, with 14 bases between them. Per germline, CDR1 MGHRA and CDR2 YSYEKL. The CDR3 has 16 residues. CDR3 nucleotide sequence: TGCGCCAGCAGCCAGGACGTGGAACAGGTGAACACTGAAGCTTTCTTT. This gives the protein CASSQDVEQVNTEAFF.

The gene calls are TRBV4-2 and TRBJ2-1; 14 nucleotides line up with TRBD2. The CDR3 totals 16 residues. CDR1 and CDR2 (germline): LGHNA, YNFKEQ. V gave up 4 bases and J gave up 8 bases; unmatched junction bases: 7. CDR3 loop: CASSLGTSGSMYEQFF. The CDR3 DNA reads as TGTGCCAGCAGCCTGGGGACTAGCGGGAGCATGTATGAGCAGTTCTTC.

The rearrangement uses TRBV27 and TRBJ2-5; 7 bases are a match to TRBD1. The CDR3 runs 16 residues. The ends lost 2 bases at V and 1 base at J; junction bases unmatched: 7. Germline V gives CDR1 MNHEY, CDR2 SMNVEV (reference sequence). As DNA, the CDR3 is TGTGCCAGCAGTTTAGAGGCAGGGGGAATCCAAGAGACCCAGTACTTC. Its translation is CASSLEAGGIQETQYF.

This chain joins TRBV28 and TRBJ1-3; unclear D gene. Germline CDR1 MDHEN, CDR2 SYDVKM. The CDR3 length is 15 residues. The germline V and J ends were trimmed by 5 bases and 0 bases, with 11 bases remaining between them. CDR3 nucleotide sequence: TGTGCCAGCAGTCCCGGACGGGGCTCTGGAAACACCATATATTTT. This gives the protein CASSPGRGSGNTIYF. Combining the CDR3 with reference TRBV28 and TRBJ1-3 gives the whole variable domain DVKVTQSSRYLVKRTGEKVFLECVQDMDHENMFWYRQDPGLGLRLIYFSYDVKMKEKGDIPEGYSVSREKKERFSLILESASTNQTSMYLCASSPGRGSGNTIYFGEGSWLTVV.

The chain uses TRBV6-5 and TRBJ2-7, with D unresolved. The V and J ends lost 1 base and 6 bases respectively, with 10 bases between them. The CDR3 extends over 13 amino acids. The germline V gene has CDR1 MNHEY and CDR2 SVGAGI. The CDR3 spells CASSYYSEGEQYF. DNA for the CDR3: TGTGCCAGCAGTTACTACAGCGAAGGCGAGCAGTACTTC.

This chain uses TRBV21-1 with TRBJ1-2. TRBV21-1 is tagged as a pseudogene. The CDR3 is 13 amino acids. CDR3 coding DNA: TGTGCCAGCAGCAAAGGTGGGGGCTATGGCTACACCTTC. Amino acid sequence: CASSKGGGYGYTF.

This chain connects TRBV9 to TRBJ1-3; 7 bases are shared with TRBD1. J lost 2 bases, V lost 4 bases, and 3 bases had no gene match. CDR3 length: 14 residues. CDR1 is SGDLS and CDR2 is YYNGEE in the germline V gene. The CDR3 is CASSPGTAGNTIYF. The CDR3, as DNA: TGTGCCAGCAGCCCTGGGACAGCTGGAAACACCATATATTTT. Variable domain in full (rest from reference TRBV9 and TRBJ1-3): DSGVTQTPKHLITATGQRVTLRCSPRSGDLSVYWYQQSLDQGLQFLIQYYNGEERAKGNILERFSAQQFPDLHSELNLSSLELGDSALYFCASSPGTAGNTIYFGEGSWLTVV.

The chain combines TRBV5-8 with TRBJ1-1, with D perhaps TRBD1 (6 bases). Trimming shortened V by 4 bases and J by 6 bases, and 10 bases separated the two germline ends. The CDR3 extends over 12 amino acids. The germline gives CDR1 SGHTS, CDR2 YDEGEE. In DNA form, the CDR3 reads TGTGCCAGCAGCCTCCACAGGGCTGAAGCTTTCTTT. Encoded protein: CASSLHRAEAFF.

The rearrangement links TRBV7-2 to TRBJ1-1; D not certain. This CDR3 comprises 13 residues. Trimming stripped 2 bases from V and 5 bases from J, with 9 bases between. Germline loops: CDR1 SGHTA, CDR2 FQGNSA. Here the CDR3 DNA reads TGTGCCAGCAGCTTAAATGGCAGGACTGAAGCTTTCTTT. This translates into CASSLNGRTEAFF.

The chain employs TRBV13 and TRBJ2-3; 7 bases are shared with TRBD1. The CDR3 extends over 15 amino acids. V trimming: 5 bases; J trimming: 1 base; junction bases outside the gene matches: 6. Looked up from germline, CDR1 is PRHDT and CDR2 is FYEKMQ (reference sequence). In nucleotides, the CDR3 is TGTGCCAGCAGCCCACAGGGGTCAGGCACAGATACGCAGTATTTT. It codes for CASSPQGSGTDTQYF.

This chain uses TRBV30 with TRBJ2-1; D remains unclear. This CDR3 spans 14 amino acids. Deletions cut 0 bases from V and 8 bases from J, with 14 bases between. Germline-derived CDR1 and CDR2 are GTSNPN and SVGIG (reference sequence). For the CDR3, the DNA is TGTGCCTGGAGTGTAACCAAGTGGTACGATGAGCAGTTCTTC. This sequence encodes CAWSVTKWYDEQFF.

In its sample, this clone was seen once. CDR3 sequence: CASSLKGQRAFF. The CDR3 nucleotides read TGTGCCAGCAGCTTAAAGGGACAGAGAGCTTTCTTT. The chain combines TRBV7-9 with TRBJ1-1, with 7 positions matching TRBD1. Trimming removed 2 bases from V and 10 bases from J; junction bases left unmatched: 4. There are 12 residues in the CDR3. CDR1 is SEHNR and CDR2 is FQNEAQ in the germline V gene (reference sequence).

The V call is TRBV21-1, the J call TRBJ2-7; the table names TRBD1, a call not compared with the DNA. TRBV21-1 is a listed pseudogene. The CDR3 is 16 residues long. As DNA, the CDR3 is TGTGCCAGCAGCAAAGGGAGTCAGGGGCCGGAATACGAGCAGTACTTC. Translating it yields CASSKGSQGPEYEQYF.

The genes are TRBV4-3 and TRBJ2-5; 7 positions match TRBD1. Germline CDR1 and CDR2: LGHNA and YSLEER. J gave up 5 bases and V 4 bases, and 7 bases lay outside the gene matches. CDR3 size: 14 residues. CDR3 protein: CASSLDRVGETQYF. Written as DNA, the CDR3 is TGCGCCAGCAGCCTCGACAGGGTGGGGGAGACCCAGTACTTC.

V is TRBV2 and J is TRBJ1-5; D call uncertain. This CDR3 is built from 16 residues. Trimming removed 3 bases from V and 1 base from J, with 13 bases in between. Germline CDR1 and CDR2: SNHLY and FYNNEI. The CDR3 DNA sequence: TGTGCCAGCAGTGAGGAGACATCTTTCAGCAATCAGCCCCAGCATTTT. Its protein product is CASSEETSFSNQPQHF.

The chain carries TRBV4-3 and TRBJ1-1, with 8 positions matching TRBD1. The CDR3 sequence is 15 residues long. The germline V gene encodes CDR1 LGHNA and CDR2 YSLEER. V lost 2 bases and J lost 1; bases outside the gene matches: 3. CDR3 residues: CASSQLGQGNTEAFF. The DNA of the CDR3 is TGCGCCAGCAGCCAACTAGGACAGGGGAACACTGAAGCTTTCTTT.

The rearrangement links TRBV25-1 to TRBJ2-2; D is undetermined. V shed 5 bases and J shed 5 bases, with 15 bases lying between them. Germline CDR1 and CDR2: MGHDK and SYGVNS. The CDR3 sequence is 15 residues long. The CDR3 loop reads CASSPHPLRTGELFF. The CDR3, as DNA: TGTGCCAGCAGTCCCCACCCCCTCAGGACCGGGGAGCTGTTTTTT.

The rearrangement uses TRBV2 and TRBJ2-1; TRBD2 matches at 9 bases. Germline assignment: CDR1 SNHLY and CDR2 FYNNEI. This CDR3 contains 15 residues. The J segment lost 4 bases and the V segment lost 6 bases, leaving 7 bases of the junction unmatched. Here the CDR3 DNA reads TGTGCCAGCAGCCCGACTAGCGGAGGGTACAATGAGCAGTTCTTC. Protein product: CASSPTSGGYNEQFF.

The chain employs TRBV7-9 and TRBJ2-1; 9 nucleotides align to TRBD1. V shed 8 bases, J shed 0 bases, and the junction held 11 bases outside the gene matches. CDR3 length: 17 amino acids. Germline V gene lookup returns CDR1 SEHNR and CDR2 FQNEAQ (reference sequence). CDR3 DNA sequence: TGTGCCAGCCCAGGACAGGGGATTCAGGGCTCCTACAATGAGCAGTTCTTC. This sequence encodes CASPGQGIQGSYNEQFF.

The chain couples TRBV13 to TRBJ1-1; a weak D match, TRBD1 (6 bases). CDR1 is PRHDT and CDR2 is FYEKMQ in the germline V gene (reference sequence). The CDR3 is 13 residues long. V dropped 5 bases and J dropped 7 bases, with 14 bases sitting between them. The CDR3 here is CASSRTDSDEAFF. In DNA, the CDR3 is TGTGCCAGCAGCCGTACGGACAGTGATGAAGCTTTCTTT.

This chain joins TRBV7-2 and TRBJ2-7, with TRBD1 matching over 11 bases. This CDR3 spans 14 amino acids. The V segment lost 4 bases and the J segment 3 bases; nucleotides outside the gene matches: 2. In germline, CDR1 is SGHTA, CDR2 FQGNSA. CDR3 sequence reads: CASSWGQGGYEQYF. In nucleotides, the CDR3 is TGTGCCAGCAGCTGGGGACAGGGGGGCTACGAGCAGTACTTC.